This T cell receptor beta chain was identified during a study of T cells after yellow fever vaccination. Study results and limitations: Among primary-vaccination clones, most reappeared after the booster, at 95% to 96% for CD4 and under 90% for CD8.

This clonotype was observed a few times. Its antigen is still unknown. TCRdb recomputed calls from the 5' RACE reads with MiXCR, one row per CDR3 protein. The sample has roughly 170,000 distinct CDR3 sequences; 5.5% to 8% are singletons. The CDR3 consists of 17 residues. From germline, CDR1 is SGHTA and CDR2 FQGNSA. After removal of 0 bases from V and 0 bases from J, the junction contained 5 bases not matched to a gene. This chain uses TRBV7-2 with TRBJ2-1, with 7 bases lining up with TRBD2. The sample here was CD4+ T cells sorted from PBMCs, taken on the day of the first yellow fever vaccination. The receptor's source is a man aged 18 to 29 who received the YFV17D yellow fever vaccine. This CDR3 is CASSLAASGVSYNEQFF. The CDR3, as DNA: TGTGCCAGCAGCTTAGCGGCAAGCGGGGTCTCCTACAATGAGCAGTTCTTC.